One sample yielded the 26 T cell receptor beta chains listed below, sequenced in a study of OX40 agonist ivuxolimab in advanced cancers. TCRdb's table, derived via immunoSEQ multiplex PCR, lists solely in-frame clones and lacks some. The profile shows about 38,000 clones, 70% to 85% of them singletons. Sample: CD4+ or CD8+ T cells sorted from blood, taken in a trial of the OX40 agonist ivuxolimab. These receptors all come from an adult with an advanced solid tumor such as melanoma, head and neck, liver or kidney cancer.

The chain recombines TRBV2 with TRBJ2-4; the D gene is possibly TRBD1 (6 bases). Trimming stripped 8 bases from V and 7 bases from J, with 9 bases between. The CDR3 is made up of 11 amino acids. Germline CDR1 SNHLY, CDR2 FYNNEI. CDR3 coding DNA: TGTGCCAGCGACGGACAGAACATTCAGTACTTC. Amino acids: CASDGQNIQYF.

This chain connects TRBV11-2 to TRBJ2-1; D unresolved. CDR3 size: 16 residues. The germline gives CDR1 SGHAT, CDR2 FQNNGV. Trimming removed 6 bases from V and 0 bases from J, with 15 bases in between. The CDR3 reads CASRRPGRSSYNEQFF. The CDR3 bases are TGTGCCAGCAGGAGGCCTGGCAGGAGCTCCTACAATGAGCAGTTCTTC.

In its sample, this clone was seen a few times. The chain couples TRBV7-6 to TRBJ2-2; D is tentatively TRBD1 or TRBD2 (7 bases each). The length of the CDR3 is 16 residues. V lost 4 bases to trimming and J lost 5 bases, with 17 bases between them. From germline, CDR1 is SGHVS and CDR2 FNYEAQ. This chain's CDR3 is CASSSLRQGGTGELFF. CDR3 nucleotide sequence: TGTGCCAGCAGCTCCTTGAGACAGGGAGGGACCGGGGAGCTGTTTTTT.

This rearrangement joins TRBV7-9 to TRBJ2-3; TRBD1 matches at 7 bases. The CDR3 contains 15 residues. V trimming: 1 base; J trimming: 2 bases; junction bases outside the gene matches: 3. Germline loops: CDR1 SEHNR, CDR2 FQNEAQ (reference sequence). The CDR3 nucleotides read TGTGCCAGCAGCTTAGGGGACAGCCCCACAGATACGCAGTATTTT. Translated: CASSLGDSPTDTQYF.

In this sample, this clone turned up once. The chain is built from TRBV29-1 and TRBJ2-3, with D unresolved. CDR1 is SQVTM and CDR2 is ANQGSEA in the germline V gene. The CDR3 length is 13 residues. Trimming cost V 4 bases and J 3 bases, with 11 bases left between them. This CDR3 reads CSVAKGKTDTQYF. The CDR3 DNA sequence: TGCAGCGTTGCTAAGGGAAAAACAGATACGCAGTATTTT.

The chain employs TRBV2 and TRBJ2-7, with TRBD2 matching 11 bases. Per germline, CDR1 SNHLY and CDR2 FYNNEI. This CDR3 region has 17 residues. V lost 3 bases, J lost 7 bases, and 14 bases stayed unmatched. In DNA, the CDR3 is TGTGCCAGCAGTGATCCGACGCTAGCGGGGGGATTGGAAGAGCAGTACTTC. Its protein product is CASSDPTLAGGLEEQYF. Filled out from reference TRBV2 and TRBJ2-7, the complete variable domain reads EPEVTQTPSHQVTQMGQEVILRCVPISNHLYFYWYRQILGQKVEFLVSFYNNEISEKSEIFDDQFSVERPDGSNFTLKIRSTKLEDSAMYFCASSDPTLAGGLEEQYFGPGTRLTVT.

This clone was counted a single time. V usage is TRBV19 and J usage is TRBJ2-7, with 8 bases matching TRBD1. The ends lost 5 bases at V and 5 bases at J; junction bases unmatched: 11. CDR1 is LNHDA, CDR2 SQIVND, per germline (reference sequence). The CDR3 covers 15 residues. The CDR3 sequence: CASSAQGAQVNEQYF. CDR3 nucleotides: TGTGCCAGTAGTGCTCAGGGGGCGCAGGTGAACGAGCAGTACTTC.

The rearrangement uses TRBV19 and TRBJ1-5; the D gene is possibly TRBD1 (6 bases). The germline V and J ends were trimmed by 5 bases and 5 bases, with 16 bases remaining between them. There are 15 residues in the CDR3. Germline loops: CDR1 LNHDA, CDR2 SQIVND (reference sequence). The CDR3 nucleotides are TGTGCCAGTAGTCTGGACAGTTCAGAGCATCAGCCCCAGCATTTT. Translation gives CASSLDSSEHQPQHF.

The gene calls are TRBV5-4 and TRBJ2-7, with D possibly TRBD1 on 5 matching bases. CDR1 SGHNT and CDR2 YYREEE come from the germline V gene (reference sequence). This CDR3 is 15 amino acids long. The ends were cut back, 0 bases at V and 1 base at J, with 11 bases in the middle. CDR3 sequence: CASSLDPGPSYEQYF. DNA for the CDR3: TGTGCCAGCAGCTTGGACCCAGGGCCATCCTACGAGCAGTACTTC.

With regard to this clone: This specimen includes other DNA sequences encoding the same CDR3. V usage is TRBV9 and J usage is TRBJ2-5; 11 nucleotides agree with TRBD2. V trimming: 0 bases; J trimming: 4 bases; junction bases outside the gene matches: 5. Germline V gene sequence: CDR1 SGDLS, CDR2 YYNGEE. This CDR3 has 16 amino acids. CDR3 protein: CASSVGLAGGLETQYF. DNA of the CDR3: TGTGCCAGCAGCGTAGGGTTAGCGGGAGGGCTAGAGACCCAGTACTTC. Supplemented by reference TRBV9 and TRBJ2-5, the full variable domain reads DSGVTQTPKHLITATGQRVTLRCSPRSGDLSVYWYQQSLDQGLQFLIQYYNGEERAKGNILERFSAQQFPDLHSELNLSSLELGDSALYFCASSVGLAGGLETQYFGPGTRLLVL.

The chain links TRBV6-4 to TRBJ2-3, with D unclear. The CDR3 consists of 14 residues. V was shortened by 0 bases and J by 0 bases, with 4 bases between the two germline ends. Germline CDR1 reads MRHNA; CDR2 reads SNTAGT. The CDR3 DNA reads as TGTGCCAGCAGTGACTCTGCTAGCACAGATACGCAGTATTTT. It encodes CASSDSASTDTQYF.

This clone was seen at least ten times. This chain uses TRBV19 with TRBJ2-7; perhaps TRBD1 as D (8 bases). This CDR3 has 13 residues. Germline V gives CDR1 LNHDA, CDR2 SQIVND (reference sequence). V was shortened by 3 bases and J by 7 bases, with 13 bases between the two germline ends. The CDR3 nucleotides are TGTGCCAGTAGTATTGACAGGGGAGGGGAGCAGTACTTC. Translation gives CASSIDRGGEQYF.

The rearrangement uses TRBV5-6 and TRBJ2-1; D is ambiguous. Germline V lookup: CDR1 SGHDT, CDR2 YYEEEE. The CDR3 totals 11 residues. Trimming cost V 1 base and J 6 bases, with 2 bases left between them. CDR3 DNA sequence: TGTGCCAGCAGCTTGTTCAATGAGCAGTTCTTC. Translating gives CASSLFNEQFF.

The chain combines TRBV7-6 with TRBJ1-1; tentative D call: TRBD1 (5 bases). CDR3 size: 14 residues. The V end was cut by 5 bases, the J end by 0 bases, with 10 bases between. Germline V CDR1 and CDR2: SGHVS, FNYEAQ. This CDR3 is CASSEGLLNTEAFF. CDR3 in DNA: TGTGCCAGCAGCGAGGGACTCCTGAACACTGAAGCTTTCTTT.

The chain links TRBV9 to TRBJ1-1; 9 nucleotides align to TRBD1. The J segment lost 4 bases and the V segment lost 7 bases, leaving 14 bases of the junction unmatched. CDR1 and CDR2 from the germline V gene are SGDLS and YYNGEE. The CDR3 is 16 amino acids. CDR3: CASSLGVGTGITEAFF. CDR3 coding DNA: TGTGCCAGCTCACTTGGGGTAGGGACAGGGATCACTGAAGCTTTCTTT.

The rearrangement uses TRBV10-3 and TRBJ2-2; D call uncertain. This CDR3 is built from 14 residues. Germline V lookup: CDR1 ENHRY, CDR2 SYGVKD. V lost 7 bases and J 1 base, leaving 10 bases between the germline ends. CDR3 sequence: CAINPERNTGELFF. The CDR3 DNA is TGTGCCATCAACCCGGAGAGGAACACCGGGGAGCTGTTTTTT.

In regard to this clone: At one boundary the junction diverges from the germline segment, which might be a read error. The chain employs TRBV27 and TRBJ1-2; 8 bases match TRBD1. Per the germline V gene, CDR1 is MNHEY and CDR2 is SMNVEV (reference sequence). This CDR3 is 19 amino acids long. The CDR3 DNA is TGTGCCAGCAGCGGCACTCCAGGGGGCGCAGGAAGCTATAACAATGGCTACACCTTC. As protein: CASSGTPGGAGSYNNGYTF.

For this clone: Other DNA sequences in this sample translate to the same CDR3. This sequence joins TRBV5-4 and TRBJ2-7; D is unclear. The germline V gene encodes CDR1 SGHNT and CDR2 YYREEE (reference sequence). V lost 0 bases and J lost 0, with 4 bases in between. This CDR3 has 13 amino acids. DNA for the CDR3: TGTGCCAGCAGCTTGGGAAGCTCCTACGAGCAGTACTTC. This sequence encodes CASSLGSSYEQYF.

The chain combines TRBV2 with TRBJ2-5; D may be TRBD2 (7 bases). The V end was cut by 6 bases, the J end by 11 bases, with 22 bases between. Germline-derived CDR1 and CDR2 are SNHLY and FYNNEI. The CDR3 has 14 residues. CDR3 sequence reads: CASSARVGGGEQYF. CDR3 DNA: TGTGCCAGCAGCGCCCGGGTGGGAGGGGGTGAGCAGTACTTC.

The chain combines TRBV7-1 with TRBJ2-6; D call uncertain. TRBV7-1 is placed among ORFs of uncertain function. CDR3 length: 15 residues. V was shortened by 5 bases and J by 5 bases, with 13 bases between the two germline ends. The CDR3: CASSHGTSRANVLTF. In DNA, the CDR3 is TGTGCCAGCAGCCACGGTACAAGTCGGGCCAACGTCCTGACTTTC.

This clone was detected once. The chain employs TRBV4-3 and TRBJ1-5, with D maybe TRBD1 (5 bases). Trimming shortened V by 0 bases and J by 10 bases, and 16 bases separated the two germline ends. Germline V gene lookup returns CDR1 LGHNA and CDR2 YSLEER. CDR3 length: 15 amino acids. This chain's CDR3 is CASSQDLGGARPQHF. DNA for the CDR3: TGCGCCAGCAGCCAAGATCTGGGAGGGGCGAGACCCCAGCATTTT.

This clone has a single count. This rearrangement joins TRBV19 to TRBJ2-5, with 10 bases identical to TRBD2. CDR3 size: 14 residues. The J segment lost 3 bases and the V segment lost 3 bases, leaving 1 base of the junction unmatched. CDR1 and CDR2 (germline): LNHDA, SQIVND (reference sequence). Written as DNA, the CDR3 is TGTGCCAGTAGTATCCTAGCGGGAGAAGAGACCCAGTACTTC. Its protein is CASSILAGEETQYF.

The rearrangement uses TRBV5-1 and TRBJ1-1, with D tentatively TRBD1 (5 bases). Germline assignment: CDR1 SGHRS and CDR2 YFSETQ. V lost 0 bases to trimming and J lost 0 bases, with 12 bases between them. The CDR3 loop spans 16 amino acids. CDR3 sequence: CASSLEGRGMNTEAFF. The CDR3 nucleotides are TGCGCCAGCAGCTTGGAGGGGAGGGGAATGAACACTGAAGCTTTCTTT.

The chain recombines TRBV6-5 with TRBJ2-7, with 8 bases matching TRBD2. V dropped 8 bases and J dropped 4; count of bases not matched to a gene: 7. Looked up from germline, CDR1 is MNHEY and CDR2 is SVGAGI. CDR3 length equals 13 residues. The CDR3 region is CASEAGVGYEQYF. CDR3 coding DNA: TGTGCCAGCGAAGCGGGAGTTGGGTACGAGCAGTACTTC.

The V and J genes are TRBV18 and TRBJ1-1; 7 bases align to TRBD1. The germline gives CDR1 KGHSH, CDR2 LQKENI. V was clipped by 5 bases and J by 5 bases; unmatched bases: 8. The CDR3 runs to 14 residues. The CDR3 loop is CASSTPPGGTEAFF. For the CDR3, the DNA is TGTGCCAGCTCAACTCCCCCAGGGGGAACTGAAGCTTTCTTT. Supplemented by reference TRBV18 and TRBJ1-1, the full variable domain reads NAGVMQNPRHLVRRRGQEARLRCSPMKGHSHVYWYRQLPEEGLKFMVYLQKENIIDESGMPKERFSAEFPKEGPSILRIQQVVRGDSAAYFCASSTPPGGTEAFFGQGTRLTVV.

V usage is TRBV5-5 and J usage is TRBJ2-7; 12 bases align to TRBD1. CDR3 length: 17 amino acids. Germline CDR1 SGHKS, CDR2 YYEKEE (reference sequence). Trimming cost V 4 bases and J 1 base; bases outside gene matches: 9. This chain's CDR3 is CASSRHPGQGASYEQYF. The CDR3 DNA is TGTGCCAGCAGCCGCCACCCGGGACAGGGGGCGTCCTACGAGCAGTACTTC.